These T cell receptor beta chains were read from a single sample in a study of blood T cell repertoires in COVID-19. Clones were read by immunoSEQ multiplex PCR, and TCRdb kept only the in-frame ones, dropping some. The data hold 350,000 to 450,000 clones, with around 87% observed a single time. The sequenced sample consisted of peripheral blood. Receptors originate from a woman aged 55-70 years with COVID-19, enrolled during active disease. Both conserved end residues are part of each CDR3. The D gene is left open where the match is weak. Part of the rows lack a size; the others show once, few, many or a class for expanded clones.

size: -; V: TRBV6-5; D: TRBD1; J: TRBJ2-7; DNA: TGTGCCAGCAGCGCCAAAAAGACAGGGCGCCTGGGGCAGTACTTC; CDR3: CASSAKKTGRLGQYF
size: -; V: TRBV7-9; D: -; J: TRBJ2-5; DNA: TGTGCCAGCAGCTCAGGACTCCAAGAGACCCAGTACTTC; CDR3: CASSSGLQETQYF
size: -; V: TRBV4-1; D: TRBD2; J: TRBJ2-1; DNA: TGCGCCAGCAGCCAGCCCCGGGGGGGCCTCAATGAGCAGTTCTTC; CDR3: CASSQPRGGLNEQFF
size: -; V: TRBV3-1/TRBV3-2; D: -; J: TRBJ1-1; DNA: TGTGCCAGCAGCCTAAATCAGGCCGCTGAAGCTTTCTTT; CDR3: CASSLNQAAEAFF
size: -; V: TRBV6-5; D: TRBD2; J: TRBJ2-3; DNA: TGTGCCAGCAGTTACGGTGGGGGGGGCACAGATACGCAGTATTTT; CDR3: CASSYGGGGTDTQYF
size: once; V: TRBV2; D: -; J: TRBJ1-6; DNA: TGTGCCAGCAGTGGGAAGGGGTTTAATAATTCACCCCTCCACTTT; CDR3: CASSGKGFNNSPLHF
size: -; V: TRBV6-5; D: -; J: TRBJ1-6; DNA: TGTGCCAGCAGGGATAGGGGTCCCTATAATTCACCCCTCCACTTT; CDR3: CASRDRGPYNSPLHF
size: once; V: TRBV7-9; D: -; J: TRBJ1-2; DNA: TGTGCCAGCAGCTCCTCTGGGGGGTCGTACGGCTACACCTTC; CDR3: CASSSSGGSYGYTF
size: -; V: TRBV5-4; D: -; J: TRBJ2-2; DNA: TGTGCCAGCAGGACCGGGGGTAGCGGCCTCACCGGGGAGCTGTTTTTT; CDR3: CASRTGGSGLTGELFF
size: -; V: TRBV9; D: -; J: TRBJ2-7; DNA: TGTGCCAGCAGCGCCGACCTTAACAGGTACGAGCAGTACTTC; CDR3: CASSADLNRYEQYF
size: -; V: TRBV28; D: -; J: TRBJ1-1; DNA: TGTGCCAGCTTCCTCACAGGGAGTGTTGAAGCTTTCTTT; CDR3: CASFLTGSVEAFF
size: -; V: TRBV18; D: -; J: TRBJ1-3; DNA: TGTGCCAGCTCACCATCCACGGGAGGAAACACCATATATTTT; CDR3: CASSPSTGGNTIYF
size: few; V: TRBV4-1; D: TRBD2; J: TRBJ2-3; DNA: TGCGCCAGCAGCCAAGATCTCCTAGCGGGGTACACAGATACGCAGTATTTT; CDR3: CASSQDLLAGYTDTQYF
size: -; V: TRBV7-6; D: TRBD2; J: TRBJ2-3; DNA: TGTGCCAGCAGCTTAGTGCTAGCGGGGGTCCCCACAGATACGCAGTATTTT; CDR3: CASSLVLAGVPTDTQYF
size: -; V: TRBV15; D: -; J: TRBJ2-3; DNA: TGTGCCACCAGCCATAGGGGGTCCACAGATACGCAGTATTTT; CDR3: CATSHRGSTDTQYF
size: -; V: TRBV2; D: TRBD1; J: TRBJ1-5; DNA: TGTGCCAGCAGTCGGACAGGAAAATATCAGCCCCAGCATTTT; CDR3: CASSRTGKYQPQHF
size: -; V: TRBV11-2; D: -; J: TRBJ2-2; DNA: TGTGCCAGCAGCCGCAGGAACACCGGGGAGCTGTTTTTT; CDR3: CASSRRNTGELFF
size: -; V: TRBV5-1; D: TRBD1; J: TRBJ2-5; DNA: TGCGCCAGCAGCTTGGATTACAGGGGCGGGCAGACCCAGTACTTC; CDR3: CASSLDYRGGQTQYF
size: once; V: TRBV5-1; D: TRBD1; J: TRBJ1-1; DNA: TGCGCCAGCAGCTTGTACAGGGGAGAGGATACTGAAGCTTTCTTT; CDR3: CASSLYRGEDTEAFF
size: -; V: TRBV5-1; D: TRBD2; J: TRBJ2-2; DNA: TGCGCCAGCAGCTTGTCTCCTAGCGGGGGGGCGACCGGGGAGCTGTTTTTT; CDR3: CASSLSPSGGATGELFF
size: -; V: TRBV7-2; D: -; J: TRBJ1-2; DNA: TGTGCCAGCAGCCGCGACAGAGACATTAACTATGGCTACACCTTC; CDR3: CASSRDRDINYGYTF
size: -; V: TRBV27; D: -; J: TRBJ1-2; DNA: TGTGCCAGCAGGACGACAGGCAGGCCCCAGGGCTACACCTTC; CDR3: CASRTTGRPQGYTF
size: -; V: TRBV4-1; D: -; J: TRBJ1-5; DNA: TGCGCCAGCAGCCCCGGGAGCAGCCGGGAGAGGGGCAATCAGCCCCAGCATTTT; CDR3: CASSPGSSRERGNQPQHF
size: -; V: TRBV10-3; D: -; J: TRBJ2-7; DNA: TGTGCCATCAGTGAGTTTAGGGACTCGGGCTCCTACGAGCAGTACTTC; CDR3: CAISEFRDSGSYEQYF
size: -; V: TRBV3-1/TRBV3-2; D: TRBD2; J: TRBJ2-5; DNA: TGTGCCAGCAGCCAAGGACTAGCGGCCCTCCAAGAGACCCAGTACTTC; CDR3: CASSQGLAALQETQYF
size: -; V: TRBV6-4; D: -; J: TRBJ1-2; DNA: TGTGCCAGCAGTGAGGGGCAGTCCTATGGCTACACCTTC; CDR3: CASSEGQSYGYTF
size: -; V: TRBV5-1; D: TRBD2; J: TRBJ2-3; DNA: TGCGCCAGCAGCTTCGGGACTAGCGGGGGGACCGATACGCAGTATTTT; CDR3: CASSFGTSGGTDTQYF
size: -; V: TRBV19; D: -; J: TRBJ1-3; DNA: TGTGCCAGTAGTAGACAGCCCTCTGGAAACACCATATATTTT; CDR3: CASSRQPSGNTIYF
size: -; V: TRBV21-1; D: -; J: TRBJ1-2; DNA: TGTGCCAGCAGCAAAGCTTGTCAGGTTCGCTATGGCTACACCTTC; CDR3: CASSKACQVRYGYTF
size: -; V: TRBV19; D: TRBD2; J: TRBJ2-7; DNA: TGTGCCAGTAGCGGGAGGACTTACGAGCAGTACTTC; CDR3: CASSGRTYEQYF
size: once; V: TRBV21-1; D: -; J: TRBJ2-1; DNA: TGTGCCAGCAGCAAAGACCTCGAATCGGGTCTCCGCCAGCGGGACAATGAGCAGTTCTTC; CDR3: CASSKDLESGLRQRDNEQFF
size: -; V: TRBV7-2; D: -; J: TRBJ2-1; DNA: TGTGCCAGCAGCTTAGAAGTAGTCAATGAGCAGTTCTTC; CDR3: CASSLEVVNEQFF
size: -; V: TRBV9; D: -; J: TRBJ2-1; DNA: TGTGCCAGCAGCGTAGACGTAGGGAGCGATGAGCAGTTCTTC; CDR3: CASSVDVGSDEQFF
size: -; V: TRBV7-9; D: -; J: TRBJ2-3; DNA: TGTGCCAGCAGCCCCGGCGGTACGGGTTCCACAGATACGCAGTATTTT; CDR3: CASSPGGTGSTDTQYF
size: -; V: TRBV7-9; D: -; J: TRBJ2-7; DNA: TGTGCCAGCAGCTTACCGGGGGTTTACAACGAGCAGTACTTC; CDR3: CASSLPGVYNEQYF
size: -; V: TRBV7-3; D: TRBD1; J: TRBJ2-1; DNA: TGTGCCAGCAGCTTTTATCTAGGGGGCATCACATACAATGAGCAGTTCTTC; CDR3: CASSFYLGGITYNEQFF
size: -; V: TRBV18; D: -; J: TRBJ1-1; DNA: TGTGCCAGCTCCCCAGCTAGATTTAACACTGAAGCTTTCTTT; CDR3: CASSPARFNTEAFF
size: -; V: TRBV9; D: TRBD2; J: TRBJ2-2; DNA: TGTGCCAGCAGCGCGACTAGCGGGGGTTCGAACACCGGGGAGCTGTTTTTT; CDR3: CASSATSGGSNTGELFF
size: -; V: TRBV12-2; D: -; J: TRBJ2-7; DNA: TGTGCAAGTCGCCTTTTGACAGGGTTCCACGAGCAGTACTTC; CDR3: CASRLLTGFHEQYF
size: -; V: TRBV30; D: -; J: TRBJ1-2; DNA: TGTGCCTGGAGTGTATCAGCGAACTATGGCTACACCTTC; CDR3: CAWSVSANYGYTF
size: few; V: TRBV6-5; D: -; J: TRBJ1-5; DNA: TGTGCCAGCCCCGAGTACGGGGGGAATCAGCCCCAGCATTTT; CDR3: CASPEYGGNQPQHF
size: -; V: TRBV7-9; D: TRBD1; J: TRBJ1-2; DNA: TGTGCCAGCAGCTCCGACAGGGGTGGCTACACCTTC; CDR3: CASSSDRGGYTF
size: -; V: TRBV13; D: -; J: TRBJ2-6; DNA: TGTGCCAGCAGCTCCCGGTACCTCTCTGGGGCCAACGTCCTGACTTTC; CDR3: CASSSRYLSGANVLTF
size: -; V: TRBV4-2; D: -; J: TRBJ2-2; DNA: TGTGCCAGCAGCCAGGAAAGGACAGTCACCGGGGAGCTGTTTTTT; CDR3: CASSQERTVTGELFF
size: -; V: TRBV5-4; D: TRBD1; J: TRBJ1-1; DNA: TGTGCCAGCAGCGGGACAGGGCAGAGACCTGAAGCTTTCTTT; CDR3: CASSGTGQRPEAFF
size: -; V: TRBV21-1; D: -; J: TRBJ2-1; DNA: TGTGCCAGCAGCAAAGATGGCAGGGTCTCCTACAATGAGCAGTTCTTC; CDR3: CASSKDGRVSYNEQFF
size: -; V: TRBV7-6; D: TRBD1; J: TRBJ2-7; DNA: TGTGCCAGCAGCTCCCGGACAGGACACCTCTACGAGCAGTACTTC; CDR3: CASSSRTGHLYEQYF
size: -; V: TRBV10-3; D: -; J: TRBJ2-3; DNA: TGTGCCATCAGTGGTGGACAGACAGATACGCAGTATTTT; CDR3: CAISGGQTDTQYF
size: -; V: TRBV19; D: -; J: TRBJ1-1; DNA: TGTGCCAGTAGTAAGCCCGGCGCGGCAGACAACACTGAAGCTTTCTTT; CDR3: CASSKPGAADNTEAFF
size: -; V: TRBV9; D: TRBD1; J: TRBJ1-1; DNA: TGTGCCAGCAGCGGGACAGGGGAAAGGGAGAGGAACACTGAAGCTTTCTTT; CDR3: CASSGTGERERNTEAFF
size: -; V: TRBV12-3/TRBV12-4; D: -; J: TRBJ2-3; DNA: TGTGCCAGCAGGTCCTACGTAAAAGATACGCAGTATTTT; CDR3: CASRSYVKDTQYF
size: -; V: TRBV24-1; D: -; J: TRBJ1-4; DNA: TGTGCCACCCCTATTAGTTGGACCCAGCCGGGGGGACTGTTTTTT; CDR3: CATPISWTQPGGLFF
size: -; V: TRBV27; D: -; J: TRBJ1-5; DNA: TGTGCCAGCAGGAACCCCGGGGGAGGCAATCAGCCCCAGCATTTT; CDR3: CASRNPGGGNQPQHF
size: -; V: TRBV9; D: TRBD2; J: TRBJ2-3; DNA: TGTGCCAGCAGCCCAGGTGGAGTAGCGGGGGGCCGGAGCACAGATACGCAGTATTTT; CDR3: CASSPGGVAGGRSTDTQYF
size: -; V: TRBV5-1; D: TRBD1; J: TRBJ2-7; DNA: TGCGCCAGCAGCTTAGACGGGACAGGGACCTACGAGCAGTACTTC; CDR3: CASSLDGTGTYEQYF